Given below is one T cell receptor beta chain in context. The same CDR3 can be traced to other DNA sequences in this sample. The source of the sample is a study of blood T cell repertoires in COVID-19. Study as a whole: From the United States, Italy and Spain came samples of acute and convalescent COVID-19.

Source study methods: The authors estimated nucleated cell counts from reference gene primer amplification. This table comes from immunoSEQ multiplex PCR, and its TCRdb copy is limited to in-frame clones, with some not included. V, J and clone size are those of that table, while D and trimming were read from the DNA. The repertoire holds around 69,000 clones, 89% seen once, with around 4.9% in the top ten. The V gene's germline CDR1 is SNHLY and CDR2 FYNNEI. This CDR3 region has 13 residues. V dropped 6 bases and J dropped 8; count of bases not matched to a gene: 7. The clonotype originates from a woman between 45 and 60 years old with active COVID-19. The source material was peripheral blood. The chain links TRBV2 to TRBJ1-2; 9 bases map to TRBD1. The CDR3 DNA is TGTGCCAGCAGGGGGGGACAGGGCGGCGGCTACACCTTC. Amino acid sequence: CASRGGQGGGYTF.